This T cell receptor (beta chain) was observed in a study of blood T cells in healthy people across ages. The study's findings and limits: A roughly linear fall in TCR beta diversity per million T cells was seen with increasing age.

This CDR3 has 14 residues. The germline V gene encodes CDR1 MNHEY and CDR2 SVGAGI. V shed 9 bases and J 4 bases; nucleotides not matched to a gene: 11. Next came a second PCR, run for roughly 7 to 12 cycles, which used a sample-barcoded 5' primer along with a J-beta primer mix. TCRdb reprocessed the 5' RACE reads with MiXCR, giving one entry per CDR3 protein. The repertoire holds 1.5 million to 2 million distinct CDR3 sequences, 49% seen once, with over 2% in the top ten. On this clonotype itself: Its antigen remains unidentified.

The TCR originated in a woman aged 40 to 50 in good health. The V and J genes are TRBV6-5 and TRBJ1-2; 7 bases agree with TRBD1. The sample consisted of blood. The CDR3 nucleotides are TGTGCCAGTAGAACAGGGGCCAGTAGCTATGGCTACACCTTC. This codes for CASRTGASSYGYTF.